This entry concerns a single T cell receptor beta chain. Original processing methods: For nucleated cells, counts were estimated from reference gene primer amplification. Here immunoSEQ multiplex PCR was the method, and the copy in TCRdb shows in-frame clones only, minus some. V and J calls and clone size are copied from that table; D and trimming were computed from the DNA. The table lists about 200,000 clones, about 80% of them singletons. V was clipped by 5 bases and J by 0 bases; unmatched bases: 3. In germline, CDR1 is SGHAT, CDR2 FQNNGV. This CDR3 is built from 15 residues. This entry belongs to a study of blood T cell repertoires in COVID-19. On the study more broadly: Samples taken during acute and convalescent COVID-19 were collected in the United States, Italy and Spain. T cells, B-cell-depleted T cells, or PBMCs supplied cDNA or gDNA.

Sequenced sample: peripheral blood. The receptor was derived from a human donor with acute or convalescent COVID-19. The donor label of this sample is uncertain. The chain uses TRBV11-2 and TRBJ2-1; TRBD2 aligns across 8 bases. The CDR3: CASSRSGSSYNEQFF. The CDR3 DNA sequence: TGTGCCAGCAGCCGAAGCGGGAGCTCCTACAATGAGCAGTTCTTC.